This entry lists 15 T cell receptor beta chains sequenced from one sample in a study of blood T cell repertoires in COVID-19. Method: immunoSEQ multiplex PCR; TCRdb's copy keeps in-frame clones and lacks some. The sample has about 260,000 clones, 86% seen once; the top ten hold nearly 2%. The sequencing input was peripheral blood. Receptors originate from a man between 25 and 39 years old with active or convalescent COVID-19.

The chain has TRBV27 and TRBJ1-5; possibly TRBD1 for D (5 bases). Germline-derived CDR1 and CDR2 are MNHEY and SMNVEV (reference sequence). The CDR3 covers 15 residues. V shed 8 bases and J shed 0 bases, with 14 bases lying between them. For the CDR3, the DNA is TGTGCCAGCCGCCTGGGGGGGGTTAGCAATCAGCCCCAGCATTTT. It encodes CASRLGGVSNQPQHF.

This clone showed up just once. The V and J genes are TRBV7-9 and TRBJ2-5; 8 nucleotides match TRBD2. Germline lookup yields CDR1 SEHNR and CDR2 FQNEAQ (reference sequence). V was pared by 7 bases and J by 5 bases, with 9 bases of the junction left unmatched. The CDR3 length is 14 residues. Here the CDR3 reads CASTTAGAPETQYF. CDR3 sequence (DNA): TGTGCCAGCACCACAGCGGGGGCCCCCGAGACCCAGTACTTC.

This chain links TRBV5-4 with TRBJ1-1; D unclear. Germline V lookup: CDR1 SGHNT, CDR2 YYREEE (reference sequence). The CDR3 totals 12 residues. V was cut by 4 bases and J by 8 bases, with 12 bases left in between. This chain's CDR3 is CASSLQEAEAFF. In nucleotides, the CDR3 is TGTGCCAGCAGCCTCCAAGAGGCCGAAGCTTTCTTT.

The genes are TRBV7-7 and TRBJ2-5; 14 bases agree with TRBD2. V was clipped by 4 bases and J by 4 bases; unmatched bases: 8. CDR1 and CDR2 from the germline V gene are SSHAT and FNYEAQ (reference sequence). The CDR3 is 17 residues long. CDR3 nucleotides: TGTGCCAGCAGCTCAGGACTAGCGGGGGGCCCGGGAGAGACCCAGTACTTC. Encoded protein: CASSSGLAGGPGETQYF.

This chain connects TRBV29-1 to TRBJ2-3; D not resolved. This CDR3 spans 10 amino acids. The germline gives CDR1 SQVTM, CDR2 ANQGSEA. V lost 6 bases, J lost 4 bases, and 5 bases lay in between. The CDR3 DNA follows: TGCAGCGTCGTTGCAGATACGCAGTATTTT. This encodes CSVVADTQYF.

The DNA of the CDR3 is TGTGCCAGCAGCCGGGGACAGCAAGAGACCCAGTACTTC. Translated: CASSRGQQETQYF. The chain couples TRBV11-2 to TRBJ2-5; TRBD1 aligns across 7 bases. This CDR3 is built from 13 residues. V gave up 5 bases and J gave up 2 bases; unmatched junction bases: 2. Germline loops: CDR1 SGHAT, CDR2 FQNNGV.

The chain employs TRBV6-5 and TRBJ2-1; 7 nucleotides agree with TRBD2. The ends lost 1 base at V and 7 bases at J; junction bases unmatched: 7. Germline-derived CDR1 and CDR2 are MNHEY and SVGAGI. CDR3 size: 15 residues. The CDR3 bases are TGTGCCAGCAGTTACTTGAGACTAGCTTCGAATGAGCAGTTCTTC. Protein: CASSYLRLASNEQFF.

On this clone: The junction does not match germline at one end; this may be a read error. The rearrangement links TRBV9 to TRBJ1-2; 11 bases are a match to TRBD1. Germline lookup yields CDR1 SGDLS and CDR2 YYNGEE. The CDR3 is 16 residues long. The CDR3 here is CARSVAGGQGGYGYTF. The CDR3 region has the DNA TGTGCCCGCAGCGTAGCAGGGGGACAGGGGGGATATGGCTACACCTTC.

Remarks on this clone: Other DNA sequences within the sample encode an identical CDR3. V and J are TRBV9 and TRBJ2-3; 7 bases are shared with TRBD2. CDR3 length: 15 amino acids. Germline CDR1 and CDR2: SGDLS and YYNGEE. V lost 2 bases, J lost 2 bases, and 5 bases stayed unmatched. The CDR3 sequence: CASSVGLAATDTQYF. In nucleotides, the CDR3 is TGTGCCAGCAGCGTTGGCCTAGCGGCCACAGATACGCAGTATTTT.

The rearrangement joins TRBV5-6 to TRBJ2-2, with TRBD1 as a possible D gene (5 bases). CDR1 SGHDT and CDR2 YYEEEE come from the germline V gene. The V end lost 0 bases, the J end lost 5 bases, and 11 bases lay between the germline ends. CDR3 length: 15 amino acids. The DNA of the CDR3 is TGTGCCAGCAGCTTGGTCAGGGATCATACCGGGGAGCTGTTTTTT. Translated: CASSLVRDHTGELFF. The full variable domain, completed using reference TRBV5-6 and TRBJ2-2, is DAGVTQSPTHLIKTRGQQVTLRCSPKSGHDTVSWYQQALGQGPQFIFQYYEEEERQRGNFPDRFSGHQFPNYSSELNVNALLLGDSALYLCASSLVRDHTGELFFGEGSRLTVL.

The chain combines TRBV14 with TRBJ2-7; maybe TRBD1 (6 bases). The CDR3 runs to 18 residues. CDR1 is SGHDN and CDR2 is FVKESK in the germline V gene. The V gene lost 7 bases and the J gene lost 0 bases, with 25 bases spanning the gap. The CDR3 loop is CASILGQPTRGGSYEQYF. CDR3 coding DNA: TGTGCCAGCATCCTGGGACAACCGACCCGAGGGGGCTCCTACGAGCAGTACTTC.

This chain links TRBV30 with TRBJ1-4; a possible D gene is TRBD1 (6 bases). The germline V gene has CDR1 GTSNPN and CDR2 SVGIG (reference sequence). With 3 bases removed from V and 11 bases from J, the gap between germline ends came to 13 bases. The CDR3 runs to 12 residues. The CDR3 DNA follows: TGTGCCTGGAGAGGGGATAGGGGGAAACTGTTTTTT. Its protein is CAWRGDRGKLFF.

CDR3 sequence (DNA): TGTGCCAGCAGCGTAGAACAGCGGGGGTACAATGAGCAGTTCTTC. Translating gives CASSVEQRGYNEQFF. The chain uses TRBV9 and TRBJ2-1; 8 bases map to TRBD2. The CDR3 is 15 residues long. With 0 bases clipped from V and 4 bases from J, the junction kept 3 bases outside the gene matches. The germline CDR1 and CDR2 sequences are SGDLS and YYNGEE.

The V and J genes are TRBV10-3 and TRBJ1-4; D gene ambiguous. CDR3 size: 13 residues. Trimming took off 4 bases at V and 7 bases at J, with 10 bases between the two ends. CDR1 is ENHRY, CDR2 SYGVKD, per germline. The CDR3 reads CAISAVAGEKLFF. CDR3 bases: TGTGCCATCAGTGCGGTAGCGGGTGAAAAACTGTTTTTT.

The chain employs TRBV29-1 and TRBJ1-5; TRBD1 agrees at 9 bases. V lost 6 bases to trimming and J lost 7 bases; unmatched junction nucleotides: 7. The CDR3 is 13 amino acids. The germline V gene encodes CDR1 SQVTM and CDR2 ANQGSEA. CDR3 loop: CSVRDRVGQPQHF. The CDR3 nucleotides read TGCAGCGTCAGGGACAGGGTGGGACAGCCCCAGCATTTT.